The present T cell receptor beta chain was sequenced within a study of control samples from healthy donors and cancer patients. Profiled with immunoSEQ multiplex PCR; TCRdb holds only in-frame clones, not every one. The profile shows approximately 20,000 clones, under 90% of them singletons. This clone was counted once. Material: PBMCs. The clonotype originates from a man aged 55 to 70 with colorectal cancer.

The CDR3 is CASSWSTGTLSNEQFF. DNA of the CDR3: TGCGCCAGCAGCTGGTCCACAGGGACCCTAAGTAATGAGCAGTTCTTC. The chain recombines TRBV5-1 with TRBJ2-1; D might be TRBD1 (6 bases). Germline CDR1 SGHRS, CDR2 YFSETQ. The ends were cut back, 3 bases at V and 7 bases at J, with 20 bases in the middle. This CDR3 contains 16 residues. Based on the CDR3 plus reference TRBV5-1 and TRBJ2-1, the full variable domain is KAGVTQTPRYLIKTRGQQVTLSCSPISGHRSVSWYQQTPGQGLQFLFEYFSETQRNKGNFPGRFSGRQFSNSRSEMNVSTLELGDSALYLCASSWSTGTLSNEQFFGPGTRLTVL.